These T cell receptor beta chains were read from a single sample in a study of blood T cell repertoires in COVID-19. Sequencing was performed with immunoSEQ multiplex PCR; in TCRdb, only in-frame clones are kept and a portion is missing. There are about 190,000 clones in the sample; less than 90% occur only once, and 1.1% lies in the top ten. The sequencing input was peripheral blood. The receptors shown here come from a man aged 25 to 40 with acute or convalescent COVID-19. Each CDR3 is given with its conserved first and last residue. A D gene is named only where the DNA matches it firmly. Clone size appears in some rows only: once, few, many, or a class for an expanded clone.

abundance	d_gene	v_gene	j_gene	CDR3aa	CDR3nt
.	.	TRBV6-1	TRBJ2-1	CASSEQGSSYNEQFF	TGTGCCAGCAGTGAACAGGGGAGCTCCTACAATGAGCAGTTCTTC
once	TRBD1	TRBV28	TRBJ1-2	CASNTGGTVSFYGYTF	TGTGCCAGCAATACAGGGGGTACTGTCTCCTTTTATGGCTACACCTTC
once	.	TRBV28	TRBJ1-1	CASSWRSLNTEAFF	TGTGCCAGCAGTTGGCGGTCGTTGAACACTGAAGCTTTCTTT
.	TRBD2	TRBV27	TRBJ2-1	CASSSLAGGYNEQFF	TGTGCCAGCAGTTCACTAGCGGGGGGGTACAATGAGCAGTTCTTC
once	.	TRBV28	TRBJ1-2	CASSTTRVNGYTF	TGTGCCAGCAGTACCACGAGGGTTAATGGCTACACCTTC
.	TRBD1	TRBV7-2	TRBJ2-7	CASSLGGTDEYF	TGTGCCAGCAGCTTAGGTGGGACAGATGAGTACTTC
.	TRBD1	TRBV19	TRBJ2-1	CATKGQKGFYNEQFF	TGTGCCACGAAGGGACAGAAGGGTTTCTACAATGAGCAGTTCTTC
.	.	TRBV7-2	TRBJ2-1	CASSLGFAGDEQFF	TGTGCCAGCAGCTTGGGGTTCGCAGGGGATGAGCAGTTCTTC
.	.	TRBV19	TRBJ1-2	CASSNGEGPLVAGYTF	TGTGCCAGTAGTAACGGGGAGGGACCGCTGGTAGCTGGCTACACCTTC
once	.	TRBV4-2	TRBJ1-5	CASSQDSQPYQPQHF	TGTGCCAGCAGCCAAGACTCACAGCCCTATCAGCCCCAGCATTTT
.	.	TRBV3-1/TRBV3-2	TRBJ1-1	CASSHLAGVNTEAFF	TGTGCCAGCAGCCATCTGGCGGGGGTGAACACTGAAGCTTTCTTT
.	.	TRBV7-3	TRBJ2-5	CASSFGGLGETQYF	TGTGCCAGCAGCTTCGGGGGGCTAGGAGAGACCCAGTACTTC
.	.	TRBV29-1	TRBJ1-2	CSVEGTPRLNYGYTF	TGCAGCGTTGAAGGGACACCCAGACTTAACTATGGCTACACCTTC
.	TRBD1	TRBV19	TRBJ2-3	CASSIVGTGPTDTQYF	TGTGCCAGTAGTATAGTTGGGACAGGACCCACAGATACGCAGTATTTT
.	.	TRBV27	TRBJ1-6	CASSPRQDDSPLHF	TGTGCCAGCAGTCCTAGACAGGACGATTCACCCCTCCACTTT
.	.	TRBV29-1	TRBJ1-1	CSVYGGVRVNTEAFF	TGCAGCGTTTACGGGGGGGTTCGAGTCAACACTGAAGCTTTCTTT
once	TRBD2	TRBV27	TRBJ2-3	CASSSRRTSGTDTQYF	TGTGCCAGCAGTTCACGTCGGACTAGCGGCACAGATACGCAGTATTTT
.	.	TRBV9	TRBJ2-3	CASSGYNTDTQYF	TGTGCCAGCAGCGGGTACAACACAGATACGCAGTATTTT
.	.	TRBV30	TRBJ2-3	CAWSGGGRIADTQYF	TGTGCCTGGAGTGGGGGGGGGCGGATCGCAGATACGCAGTATTTT
.	.	TRBV27	TRBJ1-5	CASSSAMTEAQPQHF	TGTGCCAGCAGTTCCGCAATGACAGAGGCCCAGCCCCAGCATTTT
.	.	TRBV19	TRBJ2-7	CASRAGGVHSEQYF	TGTGCCAGTAGGGCTGGAGGGGTCCATTCCGAGCAGTACTTC
once	TRBD1	TRBV3-1/TRBV3-2	TRBJ1-2	CASSHRTGGVGYTF	TGTGCCAGCAGCCATAGGACAGGGGGCGTTGGCTACACCTTC
.	.	TRBV7-8	TRBJ1-1	CASSPRTALNTEAFF	TGTGCCAGCAGCCCGAGGACAGCATTGAACACTGAAGCTTTCTTT
.	TRBD1	TRBV28	TRBJ2-3	CASSAAGTAISTDTQYF	TGTGCCAGCAGTGCGGCCGGGACAGCCATTAGCACAGATACGCAGTATTTT
.	.	TRBV11-1	TRBJ1-2	CASSLATEYGYTF	TGTGCCAGCAGCTTAGCGACAGAGTATGGCTACACCTTC
once	.	TRBV5-4	TRBJ2-6	CASSLRGLHSGANVLTF	TGTGCCAGCAGCTTGAGGGGATTACACTCTGGGGCCAACGTCCTGACTTTC
.	.	TRBV19	TRBJ2-1	CASSMILISSYNEQFF	TGTGCCAGTAGTATGATTCTAATAAGCTCCTACAATGAGCAGTTCTTC
.	.	TRBV18	TRBJ1-3	CASSPPSRYTIYF	TGTGCCAGCTCACCACCGTCGAGATACACCATATATTTT
.	.	TRBV7-2	TRBJ2-7	CASSLNSFSYEQYF	TGTGCCAGCAGCTTAAACTCCTTTTCCTACGAGCAGTACTTC
.	.	TRBV5-1	TRBJ2-5	CASSGGTETQYF	TGCGCCAGCAGCGGCGGGACGGAGACCCAGTACTTC
.	TRBD1	TRBV28	TRBJ1-2	CASLNQGAGYGYTF	TGTGCCAGCTTAAACCAGGGGGCTGGCTATGGCTACACCTTC
few	TRBD2	TRBV3-1/TRBV3-2	TRBJ2-7	CASGSGTSEQYF	TGTGCCAGCGGAAGCGGGACTTCCGAGCAGTACTTC
once	.	TRBV4-1	TRBJ2-7	CASSQPLGRVGYEQYF	TGCGCCAGCAGCCAGCCCTTAGGCAGGGTAGGATACGAGCAGTACTTC
.	.	TRBV3-1/TRBV3-2	TRBJ1-6	CASSQGRALGSPLHF	TGTGCCAGCAGCCAAGGGCGGGCCCTGGGCTCACCCCTCCACTTT
.	TRBD2	TRBV3-1/TRBV3-2	TRBJ2-7	CASSQTRGGREQYF	TGTGCCAGCAGCCAAACACGGGGGGGACGGGAGCAGTACTTC
.	TRBD2	TRBV18	TRBJ2-7	CASSPSGSSYEQYF	TGTGCCAGCTCACCCAGCGGGAGCTCCTACGAGCAGTACTTC
few	TRBD1	TRBV19	TRBJ2-1	CASSIYRTGYNEQFF	TGTGCCAGTAGTATCTATCGGACAGGGTACAATGAGCAGTTCTTC
.	.	TRBV5-6	TRBJ2-1	CASSLLQRVTYNEQFF	TGTGCCAGCAGCTTGCTACAGCGGGTAACCTACAATGAGCAGTTCTTC
.	TRBD2	TRBV15	TRBJ2-2	CATTRVSGGAGELFF	TGTGCCACCACCCGCGTCAGCGGGGGGGCCGGGGAGCTGTTTTTT
few	TRBD2	TRBV5-4	TRBJ2-7	CASSLYGRGATYEQYF	TGTGCCAGCAGCTTGTACGGGAGGGGGGCTACCTACGAGCAGTACTTC
.	.	TRBV5-6	TRBJ1-4	CASSLWVAAMNEKLFF	TGTGCCAGCAGCTTGTGGGTTGCGGCCATGAATGAAAAACTGTTTTTT
.	.	TRBV3-1/TRBV3-2	TRBJ1-3	CASADSGNTIYF	TGTGCCAGCGCGGACTCTGGAAACACCATATATTTT
.	.	TRBV12-5	TRBJ2-1	CASGYRDNEQFF	TGTGCTAGTGGCTACAGGGACAATGAGCAGTTCTTC
.	TRBD2	TRBV30	TRBJ2-3	CALKLAGVTDTQYF	TGTGCCTTAAAACTAGCGGGAGTCACAGATACGCAGTATTTT
few	TRBD1	TRBV24-1	TRBJ2-7	CATGGTGFGEQYF	TGTGCCACCGGAGGGACAGGGTTCGGCGAGCAGTACTTC
once	TRBD1	TRBV20-1	TRBJ1-2	CSAGGDGQGRFNYGYTF	TGCAGTGCTGGTGGGGACGGACAGGGGAGATTCAACTATGGCTACACCTTC
.	TRBD2	TRBV3-1/TRBV3-2	TRBJ2-5	CASSLAGGPQETQYF	TGTGCCAGCAGCCTAGCGGGGGGACCCCAAGAGACCCAGTACTTC
.	.	TRBV9	TRBJ2-5	CASSVAGSATQYF	TGTGCCAGCAGCGTAGCAGGCTCGGCGACCCAGTACTTC
.	TRBD2	TRBV28	TRBJ2-7	CASSPQLRYSGDNYEQYF	TGTGCCAGCAGTCCGCAACTCCGATATAGCGGGGATAACTACGAGCAGTACTTC
.	.	TRBV19	TRBJ1-5	CASSSPVGRNQPQHF	TGTGCCAGTAGCTCCCCTGTTGGCAGAAATCAGCCCCAGCATTTT
.	.	TRBV12-3/TRBV12-4	TRBJ1-1	CASSLRDTEAFF	TGTGCCAGCAGTTTGAGGGATACTGAAGCTTTCTTT
.	.	TRBV5-6	TRBJ2-7	CASSLVASKNEQYF	TGTGCCAGCAGCTTGGTTGCTAGTAAGAACGAGCAGTACTTC
.	.	TRBV28	TRBJ2-7	CASSLAGRGGYEQYF	TGTGCCAGCAGTTTAGCCGGTAGGGGCGGCTACGAGCAGTACTTC